Sequencing of this T cell receptor (beta chain) was carried out in a study of OX40 agonist ivuxolimab in advanced cancers. Study observations and caveats: Low normalized T-cell clonal expansion also characterized some of the nonresponders. Expansion of clones was among the lowest in partial responders at 0.1-3.0 mg/kg. The antigen specificity of the peripheral T cells (those that were expanded) was not determined.

Some clones are missing from TCRdb's copy, which holds only in-frame ones; the method was immunoSEQ multiplex PCR. Counted here are around 110,000 clones, around 90% occurring once; the ten biggest clones make up 1% to 1.5%. CDR3 length: 14 amino acids. Germline V gives CDR1 MDHEN, CDR2 SYDVKM. The V end was cut by 3 bases, the J end by 6 bases, with 14 bases between. Note on this clone: The target antigen is unknown.

Enrollment shut out patients with autoimmune disease history or systemic immunosuppression. The clonotype was recovered from an adult with an advanced solid tumor such as melanoma, head and neck, liver or kidney cancer. The V call is TRBV28, the J call TRBJ1-2; D might be TRBD1 (6 bases). Sequenced here: CD4+ or CD8+ T cells sorted from blood, sampled in a trial of the OX40 agonist ivuxolimab. The CDR3 spells CASSLAGARHGYTF. CDR3 nucleotide sequence: TGTGCCAGCAGTTTGGCAGGGGCCCGCCATGGCTACACCTTC.